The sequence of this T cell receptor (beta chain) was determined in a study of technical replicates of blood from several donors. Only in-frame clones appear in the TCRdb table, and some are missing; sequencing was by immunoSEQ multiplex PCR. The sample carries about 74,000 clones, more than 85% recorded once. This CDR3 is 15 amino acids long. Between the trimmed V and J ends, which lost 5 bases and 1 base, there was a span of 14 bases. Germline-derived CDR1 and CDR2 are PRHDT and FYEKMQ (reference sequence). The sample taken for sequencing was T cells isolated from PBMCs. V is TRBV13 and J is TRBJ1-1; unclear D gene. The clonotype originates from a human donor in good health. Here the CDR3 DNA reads TGTGCCAGCAGCACCCGGACTCCTAAGAACACTGAAGCTTTCTTT. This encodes CASSTRTPKNTEAFF.